The text below deals with one T cell receptor (beta chain). Original data processing: For nucleated cells, counts were estimated from reference gene primer amplification. Sequenced by immunoSEQ multiplex PCR; TCRdb stores in-frame clones only, minus some. V and J calls and clone size are those listed in that table; D and trimming were worked out from the DNA. This sample yields a few hundred thousand clones, of which 85% to 90% are seen a single time; 3% to 3.5% belongs to the top ten. The J segment lost 1 base and the V segment lost 0 bases, leaving 3 bases of the junction unmatched. From germline, CDR1 is SGHNT and CDR2 YYREEE (reference sequence). The CDR3 has 16 residues. The data were taken from a study of blood T cell repertoires in COVID-19. Study-level information: COVID-19 samples collected from the United States, Italy and Spain covered acute and convalescent phases. PBMCs, B-cell-depleted T cells, or T cells were the source of the cDNA or gDNA that made up the material.

The chain uses TRBV5-4 and TRBJ2-1; 8 bases map to TRBD1. Sequencing was carried out using peripheral blood. The TCR sequence derives from a man aged 60 to 75 with acute or convalescent COVID-19. In DNA, the CDR3 is TGTGCCAGCAGCTTGGCAGGGGGCTTGTCCTACAATGAGCAGTTCTTC. Protein product: CASSLAGGLSYNEQFF.